The rows below give T cell receptor beta chains drawn from one sample of a study of T cells in Graves' hyperthyroidism and ophthalmopathy. Using its own MiXCR run on the multiplex PCR reads, TCRdb lists one record per CDR3 protein. Here the sample spans around 300,000 distinct CDR3 sequences, roughly an eighth being singletons. Sequencing was performed on blood. The receptors were sampled from a woman between 40 and 55 years old with Graves' hyperthyroidism. Each CDR3 is given with its conserved first and last residue. The D gene is left open where the match is weak. Clone size is shown for a subset of rows, as once, few, many or a class of expanded clone.

J gene,V gene,D gene,clone size,CDR3 protein,CDR3 DNA
TRBJ1-1,TRBV12-5,NA,many,CASGTDDTEAFF,TGTGCTAGTGGCACGGATGACACTGAAGCTTTCTTT
TRBJ2-5,TRBV29-1,NA,many,CSVELQVKETQYF,TGCAGCGTCGAGCTACAGGTCAAAGAGACCCAGTACTTC
TRBJ2-1,TRBV5-1,NA,many,CASSRGRAINEQFF,TGCGCCAGCAGCCGGGGTAGGGCCATCAATGAGCAGTTCTTC
TRBJ1-5,TRBV12-3/TRBV12-4,TRBD1,many,CASSFRQGDGNQPQHF,TGTGCCAGCAGTTTCAGGCAGGGGGACGGCAATCAGCCCCAGCATTTT
TRBJ1-1,TRBV28,NA,many,CASGRTKVFF,TGTGCCAGCGGACGGACTAAGGTTTTCTTT
TRBJ2-1,TRBV20-1,NA,few,CSALAESSYNGQFF,TGCAGTGCCTTAGCGGAGAGCTCCTACAATGGGCAGTTCTTC
TRBJ1-6,TRBV5-8,NA,NA,CASSSPSSTKALHF,TGTGCCAGCAGCTCTCCTTCATCCACGAAAGCCCTCCACTTT
TRBJ1-1,TRBV29-1,NA,many,CSGSIGTVNTEAFF,TGCAGCGGCTCGATCGGAACGGTGAACACTGAAGCTTTCTTT
TRBJ1-2,TRBV20-1,NA,few,CSARWGGFGIGYTF,TGCAGTGCTAGATGGGGGGGATTCGGGATAGGCTACACCTTC
TRBJ2-6,TRBV18,NA,NA,CASSKSGANVLTF,TGTGCCAGCTCAAAAAGTGGGGCCAACGTCCTGACTTTC
TRBJ2-5,TRBV6-1,TRBD2,few,CASRNSGRAPETQYF,TGTGCCAGCAGAAATAGCGGGAGGGCCCCAGAGACCCAGTACTTC
TRBJ2-7,TRBV2,TRBD1,many,CASTGQGDEQYF,TGTGCCAGCACGGGACAGGGTGACGAGCAGTACTTC
TRBJ2-1,TRBV11-2,NA,many,CASSFSEGDEQFF,TGTGCCAGCAGCTTTTCCGAAGGTGACGAGCAGTTCTTC
TRBJ2-7,TRBV20-1,NA,NA,CSVGGVYEQYF,TGCAGTGTTGGGGGAGTATACGAGCAGTACTTC
TRBJ2-1,TRBV2,NA,many,CASSLANNEQFF,TGTGCCAGCAGCCTTGCCAACAATGAGCAGTTCTTC
TRBJ1-2,TRBV25-1,TRBD1,few,CASSELNRGHGYTF,TGTGCCAGCAGTGAATTAAACAGGGGCCATGGCTACACCTTC
TRBJ1-4,TRBV5-4,NA,NA,CASSDGTANEKLFF,TGTGCCAGCAGCGACGGGACGGCTAATGAAAAACTGTTTTTT
TRBJ2-5,TRBV20-1,NA,many,CSARFFETQYF,TGCAGTGCTAGATTTTTCGAGACCCAGTACTTC
TRBJ2-2,TRBV25-1,NA,NA,CASSDQRLKNTGELFF,TGTGCCAGCAGTGATCAGAGGCTCAAAAACACCGGGGAGCTGTTTTTT
TRBJ2-2,TRBV27,NA,many,CASSLLGGELFF,TGTGCCAGCAGTCTACTCGGGGGGGAGCTGTTTTTT
TRBJ2-1,TRBV5-1,NA,many,CASSSRWGNEQFF,TGCGCCAGCAGCTCTCGTTGGGGGAATGAGCAGTTCTTC
TRBJ1-3,TRBV7-9,TRBD1,many,CASSPRTGTGEIGNTIYF,TGTGCCAGCAGCCCCAGGACAGGGACGGGGGAGATCGGAAACACCATATATTTT
TRBJ1-3,TRBV10-3,NA,few,CAIREGDGSGNTIYF,TGTGCCATCAGGGAGGGAGATGGCTCTGGAAACACCATATATTTT
TRBJ1-2,TRBV2,NA,many,CASSAGAGGYTF,TGTGCCAGCAGTGCCGGGGCGGGCGGCTACACCTTC
TRBJ2-7,TRBV29-1,TRBD1,many,CSVERGTDEQYF,TGCAGCGTTGAGAGAGGGACAGACGAGCAGTACTTC
TRBJ1-1,TRBV18,NA,NA,CASFQGGKTEAFF,TGTGCCAGCTTCCAAGGGGGGAAGACTGAAGCTTTCTTT
TRBJ1-5,TRBV2,TRBD1,many,CASSVPGQGRHQPQHF,TGTGCCAGCAGTGTTCCGGGACAGGGGAGGCATCAGCCCCAGCATTTT
TRBJ2-5,TRBV27,NA,many,CASSLLAGTETQYF,TGTGCCAGCAGTTTATTGGCAGGGACGGAGACCCAGTACTTC
TRBJ2-7,TRBV7-9,TRBD1,NA,CASSLWDRDHEQYF,TGTGCCAGCAGCTTATGGGACAGGGACCACGAGCAGTACTTC
TRBJ2-3,TRBV2,NA,many,CASNFQATSTDTQYF,TGTGCCAGCAACTTTCAAGCGACTAGCACAGATACGCAGTATTTT
TRBJ1-5,TRBV4-2,NA,NA,CASSQNIAGNQPQHF,TGTGCCAGCAGCCAGAACATCGCGGGCAATCAGCCCCAGCATTTT
TRBJ2-1,TRBV24-1,TRBD2,few,CATSDPAPRPGLAPNEQFF,TGTGCCACCAGTGACCCAGCACCCCGCCCGGGACTAGCTCCCAATGAGCAGTTCTTC
TRBJ1-4,TRBV2,NA,many,CASILTGGKLFF,TGTGCCAGCATTTTGACTGGGGGAAAACTGTTTTTT
TRBJ2-2,TRBV12-3/TRBV12-4,NA,many,CASSPPVGPGELFF,TGTGCCAGCAGTCCACCGGTTGGCCCCGGGGAGCTGTTTTTT
TRBJ2-7,TRBV7-6,NA,NA,CASSLRQGTTYEQYF,TGTGCCAGCAGCTTAAGACAAGGGACAACCTACGAGCAGTACTTC
TRBJ2-2,TRBV15,NA,NA,CATSRGTVNTGELFF,TGTGCCACCAGCAGAGGGACAGTGAACACCGGGGAGCTGTTTTTT
TRBJ1-5,TRBV3-1,NA,many,CASSQAGQPQHF,TGTGCCAGCAGCCAAGCTGGCCAGCCCCAGCATTTT
TRBJ2-5,TRBV20-1,NA,many,CSATTGIVVETQYF,TGCAGTGCGACCACAGGGATAGTAGTAGAGACCCAGTACTTC
TRBJ2-3,TRBV7-2,NA,NA,CASSQGGGPTQYF,TGTGCCAGCTCCCAGGGAGGGGGGCCCACGCAGTATTTT
TRBJ1-1,TRBV15,NA,many,CATSSRDTEAFF,TGTGCCACCAGCTCAAGGGACACTGAAGCTTTCTTT
TRBJ1-1,TRBV5-5,TRBD1,many,CASSPRQGRTEAFF,TGTGCCAGCAGCCCACGACAGGGAAGGACTGAAGCTTTCTTT
TRBJ1-1,TRBV28,NA,many,CASSLYEGVSEAFF,TGTGCCAGCAGTTTATACGAGGGGGTTTCTGAAGCTTTCTTT
TRBJ2-7,TRBV29-1,NA,few,CSVEDPGGNSYEQYF,TGCAGCGTTGAAGATCCCGGCGGAAACTCCTACGAGCAGTACTTC
TRBJ2-2,TRBV20-1,NA,many,CSATPPLANTGELFF,TGCAGTGCTACGCCCCCCCTAGCGAACACCGGGGAGCTGTTTTTT
TRBJ2-4,TRBV28,NA,many,CASSPPGAKNIQYF,TGTGCCAGCAGTCCCCCGGGGGCCAAAAACATTCAGTACTTC
TRBJ1-1,TRBV12-3/TRBV12-4,TRBD1,NA,CASSLSGTGGTEAFF,TGTGCCAGCAGTTTATCAGGGACAGGGGGGACTGAAGCTTTCTTT
TRBJ2-7,TRBV20-1,TRBD2,many,CSARPPGLANAEQYF,TGCAGTGCTCGGCCACCTGGACTAGCTAATGCCGAGCAGTACTTC
TRBJ1-5,TRBV7-2,NA,many,CASSLGGTDNQPQHF,TGTGCCAGCAGCTTAGGGGGGACCGACAATCAGCCCCAGCATTTT
TRBJ1-6,TRBV7-2,NA,many,CASSLVAGSGSPLHF,TGTGCCAGCAGCTTAGTCGCAGGGTCTGGCTCACCCCTCCACTTT
TRBJ2-1,TRBV2,TRBD2,many,CASSPSGRSYNEQFF,TGTGCCAGCAGTCCTAGCGGTCGCTCCTACAATGAGCAGTTCTTC
TRBJ2-3,TRBV7-2,TRBD2,NA,CASRLRGGASGNTQYF,TGTGCCAGCAGACTCAGGGGCGGGGCTAGCGGGAATACGCAGTATTTT
TRBJ1-2,TRBV20-1,TRBD1,many,CSAREDRVYGYTF,TGCAGTGCTAGAGAAGACAGGGTATATGGCTACACCTTC
TRBJ2-7,TRBV12-3/TRBV12-4,NA,few,CASSHSPGRGTYEQYF,TGTGCCAGCAGCCACAGCCCGGGGAGGGGGACCTACGAGCAGTACTTC
TRBJ2-3,TRBV20-1,TRBD2,many,CSASGTRGDTQYF,TGCAGTGCTAGCGGGACTAGGGGAGATACGCAGTATTTT
TRBJ2-7,TRBV18,NA,many,CASSPSHSYEQYF,TGTGCCAGCTCACCGTCACATTCCTACGAGCAGTACTTC